What follows are 4 T cell receptor beta chains derived from one specimen sequenced in a study of blood T cell repertoires in COVID-19. Assay: immunoSEQ multiplex PCR; the TCRdb copy retains only in-frame clones and omits some. The repertoire holds over 300,000 clones, with 70% to 90% as singletons. Sequencing was performed on PBMCs or T cells enriched from blood (not recorded which). The receptors stem from a man aged 30-40 years who had recovered from COVID-19.

V gene TRBV11-2 combines with J gene TRBJ2-5; maybe TRBD2 (6 bases). V was pared by 6 bases and J by 0 bases, with 8 bases between. CDR1 and CDR2 (germline): SGHAT, FQNNGV. This CDR3 contains 13 residues. CDR3 amino acids: CASSRGNQETQYF. CDR3 nucleotides: TGTGCCAGCAGTCGGGGGAACCAAGAGACCCAGTACTTC. The whole variable domain, remainder taken from reference TRBV11-2 and TRBJ2-5, is EAGVAQSPRYKIIEKRQSVAFWCNPISGHATLYWYQQILGQGPKLLIQFQNNGVVDDSQLPKDRFSAERLKGVDSTLKIQPAKLEDSAVYLCASSRGNQETQYFGPGTRLLVL.

The gene calls are TRBV4-2 and TRBJ2-3; weak D call: TRBD1 (6 bases). The CDR3 extends over 16 amino acids. CDR1 and CDR2 from the germline V gene are LGHNA and YNFKEQ. Between the trimmed V and J ends, which lost 0 bases and 3 bases, there was a span of 13 bases. CDR3 DNA: TGTGCCAGCAGCCAAGATGGGGCCGGGACAACAGATACGCAGTATTTT. Protein sequence: CASSQDGAGTTDTQYF.

The genes are TRBV9 and TRBJ2-7; TRBD1 matches 12 bases. Germline V CDR1 and CDR2: SGDLS, YYNGEE. The junction had 5 bases not matched to a gene; V was cut back by 0 bases and J by 7 bases. The CDR3 spans 15 residues. The CDR3: CASSVGDRGLGEQYF. In nucleotides, the CDR3 is TGTGCCAGCAGCGTAGGGGACAGGGGGCTTGGAGAGCAGTACTTC.

This chain links TRBV24-1 with TRBJ1-2, with D possibly matching TRBD1 (5 bases). Germline V gene data show CDR1 as KGHDR and CDR2 as SFDVKD. Trimming took 6 bases from V and 4 from J, leaving 20 bases between them. The CDR3 is 16 residues long. CDR3 in DNA: TGTGCCACCAGTCCCAGGGTCGATGACGCTTCCTATGGCTACACCTTC. Translated: CATSPRVDDASYGYTF.